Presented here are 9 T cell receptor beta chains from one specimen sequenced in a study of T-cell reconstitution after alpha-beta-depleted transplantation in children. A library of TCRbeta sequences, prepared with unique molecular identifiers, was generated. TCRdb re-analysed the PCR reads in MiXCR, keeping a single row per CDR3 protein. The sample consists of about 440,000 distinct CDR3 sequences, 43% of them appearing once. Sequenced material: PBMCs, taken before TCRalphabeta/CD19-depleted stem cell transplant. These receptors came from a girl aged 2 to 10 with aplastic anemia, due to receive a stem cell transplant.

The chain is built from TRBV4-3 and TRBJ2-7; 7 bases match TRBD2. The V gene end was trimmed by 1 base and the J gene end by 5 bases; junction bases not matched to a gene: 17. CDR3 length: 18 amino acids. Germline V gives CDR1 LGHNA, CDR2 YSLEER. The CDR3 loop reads CASSQGGGVLSSRDEQYF. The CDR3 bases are TGCGCCAGCAGCCAAGGTGGGGGGGTCCTGAGTTCTCGGGACGAGCAGTACTTC.

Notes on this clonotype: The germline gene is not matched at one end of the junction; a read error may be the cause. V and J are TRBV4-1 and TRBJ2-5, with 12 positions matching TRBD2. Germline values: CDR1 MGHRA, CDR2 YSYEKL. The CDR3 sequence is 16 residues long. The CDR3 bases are TGCGCCAGCAGCCACGGGCTAGCGGGAGGGATAGAGACCCACTACTTC. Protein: CASSHGLAGGIETHYF.

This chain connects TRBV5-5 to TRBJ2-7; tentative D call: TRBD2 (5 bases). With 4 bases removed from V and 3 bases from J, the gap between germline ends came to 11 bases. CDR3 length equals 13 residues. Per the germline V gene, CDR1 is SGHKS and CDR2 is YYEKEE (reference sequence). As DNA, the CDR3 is TGTGCCAGCAGCCTCCTACGGGGCTACGAGCAGTACTTC. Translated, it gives CASSLLRGYEQYF.

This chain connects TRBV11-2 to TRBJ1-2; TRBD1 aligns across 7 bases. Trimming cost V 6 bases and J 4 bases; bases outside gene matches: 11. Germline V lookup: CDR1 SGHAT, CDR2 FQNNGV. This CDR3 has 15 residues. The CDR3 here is CASRISGTEVYGYTF. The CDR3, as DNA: TGTGCCAGCAGGATTTCCGGGACAGAAGTCTATGGCTACACCTTC. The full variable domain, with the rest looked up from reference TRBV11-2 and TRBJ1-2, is EAGVAQSPRYKIIEKRQSVAFWCNPISGHATLYWYQQILGQGPKLLIQFQNNGVVDDSQLPKDRFSAERLKGVDSTLKIQPAKLEDSAVYLCASRISGTEVYGYTFGSGTRLTVV.

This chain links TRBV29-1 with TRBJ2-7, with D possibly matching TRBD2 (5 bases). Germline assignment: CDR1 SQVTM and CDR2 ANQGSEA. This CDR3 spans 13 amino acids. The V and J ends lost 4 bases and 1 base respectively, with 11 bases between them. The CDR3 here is CSVGPRGSYEQYF. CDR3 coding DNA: TGCAGCGTTGGTCCCCGGGGTTCCTACGAGCAGTACTTC.

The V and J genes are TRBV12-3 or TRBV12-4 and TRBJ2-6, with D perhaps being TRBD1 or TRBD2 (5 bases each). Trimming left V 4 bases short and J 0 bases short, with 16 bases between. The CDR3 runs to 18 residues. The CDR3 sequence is CASSYTSGRNSGANVLTF. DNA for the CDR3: TGTGCCAGCAGTTATACTTCGGGGCGTAACTCTGGGGCCAACGTCCTGACTTTC.

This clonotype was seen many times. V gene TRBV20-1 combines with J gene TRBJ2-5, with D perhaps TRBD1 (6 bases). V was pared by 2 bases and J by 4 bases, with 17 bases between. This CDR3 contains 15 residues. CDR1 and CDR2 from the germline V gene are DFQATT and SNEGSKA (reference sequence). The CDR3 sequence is CSARPPGRGRETQYF. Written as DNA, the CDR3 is TGCAGTGCTAGACCCCCGGGCAGGGGTCGAGAGACCCAGTACTTC.

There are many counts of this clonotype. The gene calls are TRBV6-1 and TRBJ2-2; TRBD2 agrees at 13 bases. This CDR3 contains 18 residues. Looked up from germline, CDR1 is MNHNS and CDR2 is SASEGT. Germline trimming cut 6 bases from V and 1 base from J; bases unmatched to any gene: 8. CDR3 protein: CASSRGLAGDLNTGELFF. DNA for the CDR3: TGTGCCAGCAGCAGAGGACTAGCGGGAGACCTGAACACCGGGGAGCTGTTTTTT.

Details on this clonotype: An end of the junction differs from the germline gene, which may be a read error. CDR3 in amino acids: CSARVNEQLF. CDR3 in DNA: TGCAGTGCTAGAGTCAATGAGCAGTTGTTC. The chain joins TRBV20-1 to TRBJ2-1; D gene ambiguous. The germline V gene has CDR1 DFQATT and CDR2 SNEGSKA (reference sequence). The CDR3 sequence is 10 residues long.